One sample yielded the 15 T cell receptor beta chains listed below, sequenced in a study of OX40 agonist ivuxolimab in advanced cancers. Clones were read by immunoSEQ multiplex PCR, and TCRdb kept only the in-frame ones, dropping some. The data hold 30,000 to 45,000 clones, with roughly 84% observed a single time. Sample: CD4+ or CD8+ T cells sorted from blood, taken in a trial of the OX40 agonist ivuxolimab. The receptor source for this set is an adult with an advanced solid tumor such as melanoma, head and neck, liver or kidney cancer.

The V call is TRBV7-9, the J call TRBJ2-7, with 7 bases aligning to TRBD2. V lost 6 bases to trimming and J lost 7 bases; unmatched junction nucleotides: 6. Germline V gene sequence: CDR1 SEHNR, CDR2 FQNEAQ (reference sequence). The CDR3 covers 12 residues. CDR3 loop: CASSFWEGEQYF. In nucleotides, the CDR3 is TGTGCCAGCAGTTTTTGGGAGGGAGAGCAGTACTTC. The full variable domain, with the rest looked up from reference TRBV7-9 and TRBJ2-7, is DTGVSQNPRHKITKRGQNVTFRCDPISEHNRLYWYRQTLGQGPEFLTYFQNEAQLEKSRLLSDRFSAERPKGSFSTLEIQRTEQGDSAMYLCASSFWEGEQYFGPGTRLTVT.

V gene TRBV4-1 combines with J gene TRBJ1-1; TRBD1 might be the D (5 bases). This CDR3 comprises 13 residues. Trimming removed 4 bases from V and 2 bases from J, with 8 bases in between. Germline CDR1 is MGHRA and CDR2 is YSYEKL. CDR3 sequence: CASSPRVNTEAFF. CDR3 in DNA: TGCGCCAGCAGCCCCAGGGTTAACACTGAAGCTTTCTTT.

This chain uses TRBV6-6 with TRBJ1-2; D gene uncertain. Trimming took off 2 bases at V and 3 bases at J, with 13 bases between the two ends. The CDR3 runs 15 residues. The germline gives CDR1 MNHNY, CDR2 SVGAGI (reference sequence). The CDR3 bases are TGTGCCAGCAGTTACGGTGAGGGTACAGACTATGGCTACACCTTC. This gives the protein CASSYGEGTDYGYTF.

This chain joins TRBV5-1 and TRBJ1-5; D not resolved. The CDR3 consists of 14 residues. Trimming stripped 4 bases from V and 6 bases from J, with 14 bases between. Per the germline V gene, CDR1 is SGHRS and CDR2 is YFSETQ. This chain's CDR3 is CASSLGEGTQPQHF. The CDR3 DNA reads TGCGCCAGCAGCCTCGGGGAGGGTACTCAGCCCCAGCATTTT.

This clone has a single count. The V and J genes are TRBV6-5 and TRBJ2-7, with D perhaps matching TRBD1 (6 bases). Germline assignment: CDR1 MNHEY and CDR2 SVGAGI. Between the trimmed V and J ends, which lost 5 bases and 5 bases, there was a span of 16 bases. The CDR3 is 14 amino acids. The CDR3 is CASSPTGSGHEQYF. In DNA, the CDR3 is TGTGCCAGCAGTCCAACAGGGAGTGGGCACGAGCAGTACTTC.

This chain uses TRBV4-3 with TRBJ2-5, with 8 bases aligning to TRBD2. The CDR3 is 15 amino acids. Germline lookup yields CDR1 LGHNA and CDR2 YSLEER. V shed 4 bases, J shed 2 bases, and the junction held 6 bases outside the gene matches. CDR3 DNA sequence: TGCGCCAGCAGCCCGGCGGGGGGAACACAAGAGACCCAGTACTTC. It encodes CASSPAGGTQETQYF.

There are a few counts of this clone. This chain links TRBV5-4 with TRBJ1-1; perhaps TRBD1 as D (6 bases). From germline, CDR1 is SGHNT and CDR2 YYREEE (reference sequence). The CDR3 runs to 13 residues. Trimming took off 4 bases at V and 3 bases at J, with 10 bases between the two ends. The chain's CDR3 is CASSIGGDTEAFF. The CDR3 DNA reads TGTGCCAGCAGCATAGGGGGGGACACTGAAGCTTTCTTT.

The chain is built from TRBV7-6 and TRBJ2-1; weak D call: TRBD1 (6 bases). The CDR3 totals 14 residues. In germline, CDR1 is SGHVS, CDR2 FNYEAQ. Trimming took 1 base from V and 6 from J, leaving 10 bases between them. CDR3 DNA sequence: TGTGCCAGCAGCTTAGGGGAAGGGGGCAATGAGCAGTTCTTC. As protein: CASSLGEGGNEQFF.

The CDR3 coding sequence is TGTGCCAGCAGCTGGGAAAGGGGTGGAGATCAAGAGACCCAGTACTTC. Protein sequence: CASSWERGGDQETQYF. The chain joins TRBV5-6 to TRBJ2-5; the D gene is possibly TRBD1 (5 bases). The germline V gene encodes CDR1 SGHDT and CDR2 YYEEEE. This CDR3 comprises 16 residues. The ends were cut back, 3 bases at V and 2 bases at J, with 17 bases in the middle. Full variable domain (outside the CDR3, taken from reference TRBV5-6 and TRBJ2-5): DAGVTQSPTHLIKTRGQQVTLRCSPKSGHDTVSWYQQALGQGPQFIFQYYEEEERQRGNFPDRFSGHQFPNYSSELNVNALLLGDSALYLCASSWERGGDQETQYFGPGTRLLVL.

This clone was observed a single time. The chain couples TRBV30 to TRBJ1-1; D not certain. Deletions cut 4 bases from V and 2 bases from J, with 8 bases between. The CDR3 runs to 12 residues. The germline gives CDR1 GTSNPN, CDR2 SVGIG (reference sequence). CDR3 region: CAWNIVNTEAFF. The CDR3 DNA reads TGTGCCTGGAACATAGTAAACACTGAAGCTTTCTTT.

The chain links TRBV7-2 to TRBJ1-1, with a tentative D call TRBD1 (5 bases). CDR1 is SGHTA, CDR2 FQGNSA, per germline. V lost 3 bases to trimming and J lost 2 bases, with 13 bases between them. CDR3 length equals 15 residues. This CDR3 is CASSFVEGTNTEAFF. Written as DNA, the CDR3 is TGTGCCAGCAGCTTTGTGGAGGGGACCAACACTGAAGCTTTCTTT.

This chain links TRBV7-3 with TRBJ2-1; possibly TRBD2 for D (6 bases). In germline, CDR1 is SGHTA, CDR2 FQGTGA. The CDR3 consists of 17 residues. V was pared by 4 bases and J by 4 bases, with 20 bases between. The CDR3 here is CASSSPGGSSEYNEQFF. CDR3 bases: TGTGCCAGCAGCTCACCCGGGGGAAGTTCTGAATACAATGAGCAGTTCTTC.

CDR3 sequence (DNA): TGTGCCAGCAGCCAAGGCCACGAGCAGTACTTC. Its protein product is CASSQGHEQYF. The chain uses TRBV14 and TRBJ2-7; no clear D gene. The CDR3 contains 11 residues. Germline V lookup: CDR1 SGHDN, CDR2 FVKESK. V was trimmed by 1 base and J by 5 bases, leaving 3 bases between them.

The V and J genes are TRBV5-6 and TRBJ2-7; no definite D call. Germline CDR1 reads SGHDT; CDR2 reads YYEEEE. V lost 1 base and J 6 bases, leaving 8 bases between the germline ends. The CDR3 spans 12 residues. DNA for the CDR3: TGTGCCAGCAGCTTGTTAGAGCGCGAGCAGTACTTC. Encoded protein: CASSLLEREQYF.

The chain employs TRBV4-3 and TRBJ2-7, with D perhaps matching TRBD1 (5 bases). Germline V gene data show CDR1 as LGHNA and CDR2 as YSLEER. V was shortened by 4 bases and J by 3 bases, with 16 bases between the two germline ends. This CDR3 region has 15 residues. The CDR3 spells CASSPGHSKGYEQYF. The CDR3 DNA is TGCGCCAGCAGCCCCGGACATAGTAAGGGCTACGAGCAGTACTTC.